The TCR beta chain described here comes from a study of T and B cells in COVID-19 patients. Each TRB amplification used about 230-550 ng of genomic DNA from blood. This clonotype appeared many times. Multiplex PCR with BIOMED2 TRB-A/B primer pools amplified TRB rearrangements. MiXCR, applied by TCRdb to the multiplex PCR reads, yields one record per CDR3 protein. The sample shows some 14,000 distinct CDR3 sequences, roughly 26% of them seen only once. The germline V gene encodes CDR1 SGHDT and CDR2 YYEEEE. V lost 0 bases, J lost 10 bases, and 5 bases lay in between. The CDR3 extends over 11 amino acids.

Sequencing was done on a sample of blood. The TCR sequence derives from a human donor who had recovered from COVID-19. The chain combines TRBV5-6 with TRBJ2-1, with D perhaps matching TRBD1 (5 bases). The CDR3 loop reads CASSLDREQFF. The CDR3 coding sequence is TGTGCCAGCAGCTTGGACAGGGAGCAGTTCTTC.